This entry lists 29 T cell receptor beta chains sequenced from one sample in a study of blood T cell repertoires in COVID-19. Here immunoSEQ multiplex PCR was the method, and the copy in TCRdb shows in-frame clones only, minus some. This table has hundreds of thousands of clones, approximately 91% appearing once. Sequencing was performed on peripheral blood. The receptors here all came from a woman in her 50s with COVID-19, enrolled during active disease.

V gene TRBV24-1 combines with J gene TRBJ2-7; possible D gene TRBD2, 5 bases. Trimming pared 5 bases from V and 0 bases from J, leaving 10 bases between. The CDR3 contains 14 residues. Germline V lookup: CDR1 KGHDR, CDR2 SFDVKD. The CDR3 sequence: CATSASGVSYEQYF. Written as DNA, the CDR3 is TGTGCCACCAGTGCGTCCGGGGTCTCCTACGAGCAGTACTTC.

The J gene is TRBJ1-1, the V gene TRBV7-2; 11 nucleotides line up with TRBD1. V lost 7 bases and J lost 5; bases outside the gene matches: 6. Germline V gives CDR1 SGHTA, CDR2 FQGNSA. This CDR3 contains 14 residues. The CDR3 sequence: CASKGQGARTEAFF. In DNA, the CDR3 is TGTGCCAGCAAAGGACAGGGGGCGAGGACTGAAGCTTTCTTT.

The V and J genes are TRBV5-1 and TRBJ1-1; D uncertain. Germline CDR1 SGHRS, CDR2 YFSETQ. CDR3 length: 15 residues. Trimming stripped 2 bases from V and 0 bases from J, with 11 bases between. CDR3 residues: CASSLSSVMNTEAFF. The CDR3 DNA follows: TGCGCCAGCAGCTTATCCTCGGTTATGAACACTGAAGCTTTCTTT.

This sequence joins TRBV6-5 and TRBJ1-2, with 8 bases matching TRBD1. Trimming took 6 bases from V and 8 from J; bases not matched to a gene: 5. Germline V lookup: CDR1 MNHEY, CDR2 SVGAGI. CDR3 length: 12 residues. CDR3 residues: CASRKTGDGYTF. CDR3 bases: TGTGCCAGCAGGAAGACAGGGGACGGCTACACCTTC.

This chain uses TRBV3-1 (or the pseudogene TRBV3-2) with TRBJ2-5, with D perhaps TRBD2 (7 bases). The V and J ends lost 0 bases and 7 bases respectively, with 21 bases between them. This CDR3 region has 17 residues. Germline V gene sequence: CDR1 LGHDT, CDR2 YNNKEL (reference sequence). CDR3: CASSQDTGAGRVGTQYF. The CDR3 DNA reads TGTGCCAGCAGCCAAGATACGGGGGCAGGGAGGGTCGGGACCCAGTACTTC.

The V and J genes are TRBV9 and TRBJ2-4; tentative D call: TRBD2 (5 bases). CDR3 size: 16 residues. V was shortened by 0 bases and J by 5 bases, with 15 bases between the two germline ends. The V gene's germline CDR1 is SGDLS and CDR2 YYNGEE. The CDR3: CASSVAVLGPENIQYF. CDR3 bases: TGTGCCAGCAGCGTAGCTGTACTAGGCCCCGAAAACATTCAGTACTTC.

This clone appeared once. The gene calls are TRBV28 and TRBJ1-4; D may be TRBD1 (5 bases). Germline values: CDR1 MDHEN, CDR2 SYDVKM. V lost 2 bases and J lost 13, with 14 bases in between. The CDR3 has 13 residues. CDR3 in DNA: TGTGCCAGCAGTTTACAGGGCGGGGGGGTACTGTTTTTT. It translates to CASSLQGGGVLFF.

J is TRBJ1-2 and V is TRBV20-1, with D unresolved. Trimming removed 6 bases at V and 9 bases at J, with 14 bases between. Germline V gene lookup returns CDR1 DFQATT and CDR2 SNEGSKA (reference sequence). The length of the CDR3 is 11 residues. This CDR3 reads CSARLRMSYTF. The CDR3 region has the DNA TGCAGTGCCCGCCTACGAATGAGCTACACCTTC.

CDR3 in amino acids: CASSTGQGFGDTQYF. The DNA of the CDR3 is TGCGCCAGCAGCACGGGACAGGGTTTTGGAGATACGCAGTATTTT. The chain links TRBV5-1 to TRBJ2-3; 9 nucleotides match TRBD1. Germline CDR1 reads SGHRS; CDR2 reads YFSETQ. The V segment lost 4 bases and the J segment 5 bases; nucleotides outside the gene matches: 8. The CDR3 runs to 15 residues.

V is TRBV2 and J is TRBJ2-1; 7 bases line up with TRBD1. The germline V gene encodes CDR1 SNHLY and CDR2 FYNNEI. The CDR3 contains 12 residues. V lost 6 bases to trimming and J lost 10 bases; unmatched junction nucleotides: 6. Here the CDR3 reads CASREPGQEQFF. Written as DNA, the CDR3 is TGTGCCAGCAGAGAACCGGGACAGGAGCAGTTCTTC.

This chain's CDR3 is CASSRENRGEKLFF. The CDR3 DNA follows: TGCGCCAGCAGCCGCGAGAACAGGGGAGAAAAACTGTTTTTT. This chain connects TRBV5-1 to TRBJ1-4, with 7 nucleotides matching TRBD1. The germline V gene has CDR1 SGHRS and CDR2 YFSETQ. V was pared by 4 bases and J by 8 bases, with 8 bases of the junction left unmatched. There are 14 residues in the CDR3.

This chain joins TRBV30 and TRBJ2-2, with 8 bases identical to TRBD1. From germline, CDR1 is GTSNPN and CDR2 SVGIG (reference sequence). The length of the CDR3 is 13 residues. The V and J ends lost 4 bases and 5 bases, in that order; junction bases with no gene match: 3. Here the CDR3 reads CAWNRGRTGELFF. The CDR3 DNA reads TGTGCCTGGAACAGGGGGAGAACCGGGGAGCTGTTTTTT.

The sample holds a few counts of this clone. This chain joins TRBV7-9 and TRBJ2-3, with 8 bases that match TRBD1. The CDR3 has 16 residues. The J segment lost 4 bases and the V segment lost 5 bases, leaving 11 bases of the junction unmatched. CDR1 is SEHNR and CDR2 is FQNEAQ in the germline V gene (reference sequence). DNA of the CDR3: TGTGCCAGCAGCCCCCCGACAGGGGATCACGCAGATACGCAGTATTTT. Translation: CASSPPTGDHADTQYF. Combining the CDR3 with reference TRBV7-9 and TRBJ2-3 gives the whole variable domain DTGVSQNPRHKITKRGQNVTFRCDPISEHNRLYWYRQTLGQGPEFLTYFQNEAQLEKSRLLSDRFSAERPKGSFSTLEIQRTEQGDSAMYLCASSPPTGDHADTQYFGPGTRLTVL.

The rearrangement joins TRBV12-3 or TRBV12-4 to TRBJ1-2; D is undetermined. Trimming pared 1 base from V and 7 bases from J, leaving 10 bases between. This CDR3 is built from 13 residues. This CDR3 is CASSLVPPSGYTF. In DNA, the CDR3 is TGTGCCAGCAGTTTAGTCCCTCCCAGTGGCTACACCTTC.

The chain is built from TRBV5-5 and TRBJ1-4, with D perhaps TRBD1 (6 bases). The CDR3 length is 15 residues. The germline gives CDR1 SGHKS, CDR2 YYEKEE (reference sequence). V was cut by 4 bases and J by 7 bases, with 17 bases left in between. In DNA form, the CDR3 reads TGTGCCAGCAGCCCCGTGCGGGGGCAAGGTGAAAAACTGTTTTTT. It specifies CASSPVRGQGEKLFF.

This clone was seen a handful of times. The DNA of the CDR3 is TGTGCCTGGAGTGTGGGGACATCCAACACTGAAGCTTTCTTT. It translates to CAWSVGTSNTEAFF. The V and J genes are TRBV30 and TRBJ1-1; D is perhaps TRBD1 (6 bases). This CDR3 is 14 amino acids long. V dropped 0 bases and J dropped 2 bases, with 10 bases sitting between them. Germline V gene lookup returns CDR1 GTSNPN and CDR2 SVGIG (reference sequence).

The table lists this clone with many counts. Other nucleotide sequences in the sample specify the same CDR3. The rearrangement links TRBV9 to TRBJ2-3; the match to TRBD2 covers 9 bases. Per germline, CDR1 SGDLS and CDR2 YYNGEE. Germline trimming cut 4 bases from V and 0 bases from J; bases unmatched to any gene: 6. CDR3 length: 16 residues. CDR3 protein: CASSPGLASSTDTQYF. Written as DNA, the CDR3 is TGTGCCAGCAGCCCCGGACTAGCGTCTAGCACAGATACGCAGTATTTT. The whole variable domain, remainder taken from reference TRBV9 and TRBJ2-3, is DSGVTQTPKHLITATGQRVTLRCSPRSGDLSVYWYQQSLDQGLQFLIQYYNGEERAKGNILERFSAQQFPDLHSELNLSSLELGDSALYFCASSPGLASSTDTQYFGPGTRLTVL.

This clone was observed a handful of times. This sequence joins TRBV6-1 and TRBJ1-2; 7 bases are shared with TRBD1. Germline V CDR1 and CDR2: MNHNS, SASEGT. The CDR3 consists of 15 residues. J lost 8 bases, V lost 1 base, and 10 bases had no gene match. Here the CDR3 reads CASSEGVPLRGGYTF. As DNA, the CDR3 is TGTGCCAGCAGTGAAGGGGTCCCACTCAGGGGGGGCTACACCTTC.

The chain links TRBV28 to TRBJ2-2; 9 bases fit TRBD1. With 5 bases clipped from V and 7 bases from J, the junction kept 8 bases outside the gene matches. The CDR3 runs 15 residues. Germline V gives CDR1 MDHEN, CDR2 SYDVKM. The CDR3 loop is CASSPPGQGVGELFF. The CDR3, as DNA: TGTGCCAGCAGTCCCCCGGGACAGGGAGTCGGGGAGCTGTTTTTT.

The gene calls are TRBV2 and TRBJ2-7, with D unclear. Germline V CDR1 and CDR2: SNHLY, FYNNEI. The CDR3 spans 14 residues. Between the trimmed V and J ends, which lost 4 bases and 0 bases, there was a span of 10 bases. The DNA for the CDR3 is TGTGCCAGCAGTGGCCCGTTGAGCTCCTACGAGCAGTACTTC. This translates into CASSGPLSSYEQYF.

This chain links TRBV7-9 with TRBJ2-5; TRBD2 agrees at 11 bases. The CDR3 has 16 amino acids. The V gene's germline CDR1 is SEHNR and CDR2 FQNEAQ (reference sequence). Germline trimming cut 2 bases from V and 6 bases from J; bases unmatched to any gene: 8. CDR3 loop: CASSLITSGGQKTQYF. CDR3 coding DNA: TGTGCCAGCAGCTTAATTACTAGCGGGGGTCAAAAGACCCAGTACTTC.

This clone was observed a single time. J is TRBJ1-4 and V is TRBV5-1; TRBD1 aligns across 8 bases. CDR3 length equals 14 residues. The J segment lost 4 bases and the V segment lost 4 bases, leaving 3 bases of the junction unmatched. CDR1 and CDR2 (germline): SGHRS, YFSETQ. The CDR3: CASSPDRGNEKLFF. The DNA for the CDR3 is TGCGCCAGCAGCCCCGACAGGGGTAATGAAAAACTGTTTTTT.

The chain carries TRBV6-5 and TRBJ1-2; 12 bases are shared with TRBD1. Losses at the gene ends were 6 bases for V and 5 bases for J; bases not matched to a gene: 7. Germline V lookup: CDR1 MNHEY, CDR2 SVGAGI. The CDR3 runs to 15 residues. Written as DNA, the CDR3 is TGTGCCAGCAGAGGCCGGGACAGGGGGCTGTATGGCTACACCTTC. Amino acid sequence: CASRGRDRGLYGYTF.

This clone was seen once. CDR3 amino acids: CASSIVQGATEAFF. As DNA, the CDR3 is TGTGCCAGTAGTATAGTTCAGGGGGCCACTGAAGCTTTCTTT. This chain links TRBV19 with TRBJ1-1; the match to TRBD1 covers 8 bases. V dropped 1 base and J dropped 4; count of bases not matched to a gene: 2. CDR3 size: 14 residues. CDR1 and CDR2 (germline): LNHDA, SQIVND (reference sequence).

This clone was seen just once. This sequence joins TRBV28 and TRBJ1-2; possible D gene TRBD1, 6 bases. In germline, CDR1 is MDHEN, CDR2 SYDVKM. This CDR3 has 14 residues. Trimming shortened V by 3 bases and J by 4 bases, and 12 bases separated the two germline ends. The CDR3 loop reads CASSLTGVAYGYTF. The CDR3, as DNA: TGTGCCAGCAGTTTGACAGGTGTGGCCTATGGCTACACCTTC.

The V call is TRBV12-3 or TRBV12-4, the J call TRBJ1-2; D remains ambiguous. V was cut by 6 bases and J by 2 bases, with 10 bases left in between. The CDR3 has 13 residues. The CDR3 region is CASSQLRNYGYTF. In DNA form, the CDR3 reads TGTGCCAGCAGCCAGTTAAGAAACTATGGCTACACCTTC.

This clone was observed once. This chain connects TRBV30 to TRBJ2-3; 7 positions match TRBD2. V lost 2 bases to trimming and J lost 4 bases; unmatched junction nucleotides: 6. The CDR3 is made up of 14 amino acids. CDR1 is GTSNPN and CDR2 is SVGIG in the germline V gene (reference sequence). The CDR3 coding sequence is TGTGCCTGGAGTCCAGGACTAGTTCCAGATACGCAGTATTTT. Residues: CAWSPGLVPDTQYF.

The chain is built from TRBV5-4 and TRBJ1-1, with D possibly matching TRBD1 (5 bases). V lost 0 bases and J lost 0, with 12 bases in between. The CDR3 runs 16 residues. Germline CDR1 SGHNT, CDR2 YYREEE (reference sequence). CDR3 sequence reads: CASSLAWRGVNTEAFF. The CDR3 DNA follows: TGTGCCAGCAGCTTGGCGTGGCGGGGGGTGAACACTGAAGCTTTCTTT.

The chain couples TRBV10-3 to TRBJ2-4, with a tentative D call TRBD2 (6 bases). Germline V lookup: CDR1 ENHRY, CDR2 SYGVKD. V lost 6 bases, J lost 3 bases, and 24 bases lay in between. The CDR3 is 18 amino acids. The DNA of the CDR3 is TGTGCCATCAGCCCCCAGCCCAGGACGGCCGGGGGCAAAAACATTCAGTACTTC. Translating gives CAISPQPRTAGGKNIQYF.